Listed here are 15 T cell receptor beta chains from one sample, sequenced in a study of blood T cell repertoires in COVID-19. The method was immunoSEQ multiplex PCR; TCRdb's version includes in-frame clones alone and lacks a portion of them. The data hold around 270,000 clones, with around 92% observed a single time. Source material: peripheral blood. These receptors all come from a person under 35 with COVID-19, enrolled during active disease.

The chain links TRBV6-6 to TRBJ2-7; D not resolved. Trimming stripped 4 bases from V and 0 bases from J, with 10 bases between. Germline assignment: CDR1 MNHNY and CDR2 SVGAGI (reference sequence). The CDR3 length is 14 residues. CDR3 coding DNA: TGTGCCAGCAGTTCCATCGTCAGCTCCTACGAGCAGTACTTC. The encoded protein is CASSSIVSSYEQYF.

Judged by abundance, this clone is medium-sized. This chain connects TRBV9 to TRBJ1-5; weak D call: TRBD1 (6 bases). The germline gives CDR1 SGDLS, CDR2 YYNGEE. The CDR3 spans 14 residues. Trimming cost V 0 bases and J 2 bases, with 6 bases left between them. The CDR3 sequence: CASSVAGGNQPQHF. The DNA of the CDR3 is TGTGCCAGCAGCGTAGCAGGGGGCAATCAGCCCCAGCATTTT. Variable domain in full (rest from reference TRBV9 and TRBJ1-5): DSGVTQTPKHLITATGQRVTLRCSPRSGDLSVYWYQQSLDQGLQFLIQYYNGEERAKGNILERFSAQQFPDLHSELNLSSLELGDSALYFCASSVAGGNQPQHFGDGTRLSIL.

The V gene is TRBV4-2, the J gene TRBJ2-7; the match to TRBD2 covers 7 bases. Trimming cost V 1 base and J 2 bases; bases outside gene matches: 2. Germline loops: CDR1 LGHNA, CDR2 YNFKEQ. The CDR3 totals 14 residues. The CDR3 DNA follows: TGTGCCAGCAGCCAAGGGCGGGAGACCTACGAGCAGTACTTC. Translated, it gives CASSQGRETYEQYF.

The chain is built from TRBV28 and TRBJ2-7, with 12 bases matching TRBD1. The CDR3 covers 18 residues. Germline values: CDR1 MDHEN, CDR2 SYDVKM. The J segment lost 5 bases and the V segment lost 5 bases, leaving 16 bases of the junction unmatched. In DNA form, the CDR3 reads TGTGCCAGCAGTCTCCTTCCCCCGGGACAGGGGGCTTTCAACGAGCAGTACTTC. Protein sequence: CASSLLPPGQGAFNEQYF.

This chain joins TRBV6-5 and TRBJ2-7; the match to TRBD2 covers 9 bases. V shed 3 bases, J shed 6 bases, and the junction held 6 bases outside the gene matches. Germline assignment: CDR1 MNHEY and CDR2 SVGAGI. This CDR3 has 14 amino acids. The CDR3 protein is CASSYGGTSSEQYF. The CDR3 nucleotides read TGTGCCAGCAGTTATGGGGGGACTAGCTCCGAGCAGTACTTC.

This sequence joins TRBV19 and TRBJ1-5; D is unclear. Germline V gene sequence: CDR1 LNHDA, CDR2 SQIVND (reference sequence). V was pared by 7 bases and J by 0 bases, with 10 bases between. This CDR3 is built from 14 residues. DNA for the CDR3: TGTGCCAGTACCCTACAGTCTAGCAATCAGCCCCAGCATTTT. Its translation: CASTLQSSNQPQHF.

This chain joins TRBV10-1 and TRBJ2-3, with 12 bases matching TRBD2. Germline V gives CDR1 WNHNN, CDR2 SYGVQD (reference sequence). Trimming at V came to 6 bases and at J to 7 bases, leaving 11 bases not matched to a gene. CDR3 length: 16 amino acids. Written as DNA, the CDR3 is TGCGCCAGCAGCGACCTGGGACTAGCGGGCTCGAATACGCAGTATTTT. It is translated as CASSDLGLAGSNTQYF.

The chain uses TRBV4-1 and TRBJ1-5, with a tentative D call TRBD1 (5 bases). CDR3 length: 14 amino acids. The germline gives CDR1 MGHRA, CDR2 YSYEKL. V was trimmed by 0 bases and J by 5 bases, leaving 8 bases between them. CDR3: CASSQDQGDQPQHF. The DNA of the CDR3 is TGCGCCAGCAGCCAAGACCAGGGTGATCAGCCCCAGCATTTT.

This sequence joins TRBV6-5 and TRBJ2-3; D may be TRBD2 (6 bases). The CDR3 length is 12 residues. Germline V lookup: CDR1 MNHEY, CDR2 SVGAGI. The CDR3 region is CGSGASTDTQYF. In nucleotides, the CDR3 is TGTGGTAGCGGAGCCAGCACAGATACGCAGTATTTT.

This clone was seen a handful of times. The chain recombines TRBV3-1 (or the pseudogene TRBV3-2) with TRBJ1-1, with TRBD1 as a possible D gene (6 bases). This CDR3 comprises 14 residues. Trimming stripped 7 bases from V and 3 bases from J, with 15 bases between. Looked up from germline, CDR1 is LGHDT and CDR2 is YNNKEL (reference sequence). The chain's CDR3 is CASTFGGADTEAFF. The CDR3 DNA follows: TGTGCCAGCACCTTTGGGGGGGCAGACACTGAAGCTTTCTTT.

The chain has TRBV12-2 and TRBJ2-7; the table's TRBD2 call for D was not verified on the DNA. TRBV12-2 is a pseudogene locus. The CDR3 has 14 residues. CDR3 in DNA: TGTGCAAGTCGCCGCCGAGAGGGCGCCTACGAGCAGTACTTC. Protein: CASRRREGAYEQYF.

The DNA for the CDR3 is TGTGCCAGCAGTGAAGGGACTAGACAAGAGACCCAGTACTTC. This translates into CASSEGTRQETQYF. The V call is TRBV2, the J call TRBJ2-5, with 7 bases matching TRBD2. With 1 base clipped from V and 2 bases from J, the junction kept 1 base outside the gene matches. Germline-derived CDR1 and CDR2 are SNHLY and FYNNEI. This CDR3 comprises 14 residues. Full variable domain (rest looked up from reference TRBV2 and TRBJ2-5): EPEVTQTPSHQVTQMGQEVILRCVPISNHLYFYWYRQILGQKVEFLVSFYNNEISEKSEIFDDQFSVERPDGSNFTLKIRSTKLEDSAMYFCASSEGTRQETQYFGPGTRLLVL.

The chain employs TRBV6-1 and TRBJ1-5; 7 bases are shared with TRBD1. The CDR3 length is 14 residues. Germline V CDR1 and CDR2: MNHNS, SASEGT. The V segment lost 1 base and the J segment 8 bases; nucleotides outside the gene matches: 5. The CDR3 DNA reads TGTGCCAGCAGTGAAGGAGGGGGCGGGGAGCCCCAGCATTTT. It translates to CASSEGGGGEPQHF.

This chain joins TRBV9 and TRBJ2-7; 7 bases match TRBD2. V lost 3 bases and J lost 5; bases outside the gene matches: 8. The CDR3 is 14 residues long. The V gene's germline CDR1 is SGDLS and CDR2 YYNGEE. CDR3 residues: CASSGGTNLDEQYF. For the CDR3, the DNA is TGTGCCAGCAGCGGAGGGACTAATCTAGACGAGCAGTACTTC.

This chain uses TRBV4-1 with TRBJ1-2; possible D gene TRBD1, 6 bases. Germline V gene sequence: CDR1 MGHRA, CDR2 YSYEKL. The V and J ends lost 1 base and 10 bases respectively, with 13 bases between them. The CDR3 consists of 13 residues. For the CDR3, the DNA is TGCGCCAGCAGCCAAGTAGGGGGGGGCATCTACACCTTC. Amino acid sequence: CASSQVGGGIYTF.